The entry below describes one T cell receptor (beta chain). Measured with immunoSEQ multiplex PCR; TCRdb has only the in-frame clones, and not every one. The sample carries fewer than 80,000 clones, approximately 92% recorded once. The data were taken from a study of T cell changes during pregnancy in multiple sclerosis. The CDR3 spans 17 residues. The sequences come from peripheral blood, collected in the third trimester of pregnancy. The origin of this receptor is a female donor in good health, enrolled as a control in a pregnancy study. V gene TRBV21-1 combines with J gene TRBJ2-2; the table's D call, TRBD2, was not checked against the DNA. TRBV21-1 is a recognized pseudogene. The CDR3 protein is CASSNSSGRPGTGELFF. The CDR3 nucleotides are TGTGCCAGCAGCAACAGTAGCGGGAGGCCCGGCACCGGGGAGCTGTTTTTT.